This TCR beta chain originates from a study of blood T cell repertoires in COVID-19. Method: immunoSEQ multiplex PCR; TCRdb's copy keeps in-frame clones and lacks some. The sample contains 270,000 or so clones, just over 85% of which appear only once. The CDR3 consists of 16 residues. CDR1 and CDR2 (germline): LGHDT, YNNKEL (reference sequence). After removal of 2 bases from V and 3 bases from J, the junction contained 7 bases not matched to a gene. The chain uses TRBV3-1 (or the pseudogene TRBV3-2) and TRBJ2-3; 8 bases are shared with TRBD1. The TCR originated in a woman aged 25 to 39 with active or convalescent COVID-19. Sample: peripheral blood. CDR3 coding DNA: TGTGCCAGCAGCCAACCTAGGACAGGGAGGACAGATACGCAGTATTTT. Its translation: CASSQPRTGRTDTQYF.